Listed below are T cell receptor beta chains from one sample, sequenced in a study of T cell responses to AZD1222 COVID-19 vaccine. Sequencing used immunoSEQ multiplex PCR; TCRdb keeps in-frame clones, though not all of them. The repertoire includes nearly 110,000 clones, more than 70% of them detected once, and about 6.6% sits in the top ten. Sequencing used peripheral blood, obtained on day 0 of AZD1222 vaccination. These receptors all come from an adult in good health. Each CDR3 is given with its conserved first and last residue. The D gene is left open where the match is weak. Clone size is not always given. Where it is, it says once, few, many or a class for expanded clones.

TRBV18	TRBJ2-1	TRBD2	.	TGTGCCAGCTCACCAGCACTAGCGGGGGTATACAATGAGCAGTTCTTC	CASSPALAGVYNEQFF
TRBV5-6	TRBJ2-7	TRBD1	once	TGTGCCAGCAGCTTAAGAGGGGGCTATAGGTACGAGCAGTACTTC	CASSLRGGYRYEQYF
TRBV5-1	TRBJ2-7	TRBD2	.	TGCGCCAGCAGCTTGGCCGCTAGCGGCTCCTACGAGCAGTACTTC	CASSLAASGSYEQYF
TRBV19	TRBJ2-4	.	.	TGTGCCAGTAGTATAGATCTGTCTGGGCAGACCAAAAACATTCAGTACTTC	CASSIDLSGQTKNIQYF
TRBV7-9	TRBJ1-1	.	.	TGTGCCAGCACCCTGAAGGGGAACACTGAAGCTTTCTTT	CASTLKGNTEAFF
TRBV24-1	TRBJ1-5	TRBD1	.	TGTGCCACCAGTGATACTACAGGGGGCCGGGATCAGCCCCAGCATTTT	CATSDTTGGRDQPQHF
TRBV7-2	TRBJ2-5	.	.	TGTGCCAGCAGCTTAGGACAGCCCCTATACCAAGAGACCCAGTACTTC	CASSLGQPLYQETQYF
TRBV28	TRBJ1-5	.	.	TGTGCCAGCAGAAAGACAGGAAACAATCAGCCCCAGCATTTT	CASRKTGNNQPQHF
TRBV18	TRBJ1-2	TRBD1	.	TGTGCCAGCTCACCAGGACAGGGAAATGGCTACACCTTC	CASSPGQGNGYTF
TRBV9	TRBJ2-7	TRBD1	.	TGTGCCAGCAGCGCCTGGTACAGGGGCCCCTACGAGCAGTACTTC	CASSAWYRGPYEQYF
TRBV6-2/TRBV6-3	TRBJ2-3	.	.	TGTGCCAGCAGTAGTAGACTAGGGGGCACAGATACGCAGTATTTT	CASSSRLGGTDTQYF
TRBV14	TRBJ2-3	.	.	TGTGCCAGCAGCCAGGGGATGTTCAGCACAGATACGCAGTATTTT	CASSQGMFSTDTQYF
TRBV6-2/TRBV6-3	TRBJ1-5	TRBD1	.	TGTGCCAGCAGTTCCGGACAGGGGGCGTCGAGCAATCAGCCCCAGCATTTT	CASSSGQGASSNQPQHF
TRBV28	TRBJ1-3	.	.	TGTGCCAGCAGCTGGGGGGGTGACACCATATATTTT	CASSWGGDTIYF
TRBV6-2/TRBV6-3	TRBJ1-1	.	once	TGTGCCAGCAGTTACGGTGGGGCAAGAGGGAACACTGAAGCTTTCTTT	CASSYGGARGNTEAFF
TRBV24-1	TRBJ2-1	.	.	TGTGCCACCAGTCCAGTAGGACCCTACAATGAGCAGTTCTTC	CATSPVGPYNEQFF
TRBV29-1	TRBJ1-1	.	.	TGCAGCTCCTCGGACAGCCAGAACACTGAAGCTTTCTTT	CSSSDSQNTEAFF
TRBV28	TRBJ1-2	.	.	TGTGCCAGCACCCTCCGGGGGAGTTATGGCTACACCTTC	CASTLRGSYGYTF
TRBV4-1	TRBJ2-1	TRBD2	.	TGCGCCAGCAGCCAAGAGCCCTTGACTAGCGGGAGGAGCAAGGCGCAGTTCTTC	CASSQEPLTSGRSKAQFF
TRBV7-2	TRBJ2-2	.	.	TGTGCCAGCAGCTCCCCGCGCGTATGGGGGGGCGAGCTGTTTTTT	CASSSPRVWGGELFF
TRBV30	TRBJ1-2	.	.	TGTGCCTGGACCCGGGTCGGGAATTCCTATGGCTACACCTTC	CAWTRVGNSYGYTF
TRBV30	TRBJ1-5	.	.	TGTGCCTGGGGGGCACAGGTCTCCAATCAGCCCCAGCATTTT	CAWGAQVSNQPQHF
TRBV5-6	TRBJ1-2	.	few	TGTGCCAGCAGCTTCGGTATGGGCCATGGCTACACCTTC	CASSFGMGHGYTF
TRBV12-3/TRBV12-4	TRBJ1-5	.	.	TGTGCCAGCAGCCTAGGATCGGGTCAGCCCCAGCATTTT	CASSLGSGQPQHF
TRBV5-1	TRBJ2-7	.	.	TGCGCCAGCAGCCCCGGTTTGTTCCTCACCTACGAGCAGTACTTC	CASSPGLFLTYEQYF
TRBV3-1/TRBV3-2	TRBJ2-7	.	.	TGTGCCAGCAGCCAAGAAGGCGTCTACGAGCAGTACTTC	CASSQEGVYEQYF
TRBV19	TRBJ1-5	.	.	TGTGCCAGTAGTATGGAGGGCCAGCCCCAGCATTTT	CASSMEGQPQHF
TRBV13	TRBJ1-2	.	.	TGTGCCAGCAGCTTAATGAGAGGGCCTCATGGCTACACCTTC	CASSLMRGPHGYTF
TRBV6-5	TRBJ2-1	.	.	TGTGCCAGCACCCTCGGTGGAGGGAATGAGCAGTTCTTC	CASTLGGGNEQFF
TRBV6-2/TRBV6-3	TRBJ1-5	.	.	TGTGCCAGCAGTTACGTCAATCAGCCCCAGCATTTT	CASSYVNQPQHF